This TCR delta chain was found in a study of Vδ1+ human thymocytes. V lost 5 bases, J lost 0 bases, and 9 bases stayed unmatched. Germline loops: CDR1 GEAIGNYY, CDR2 EKD. CDR3 size: 17 residues. General observations from the study: In the thymus, TRG and TRD repertoires looked highly polyclonal with Gaussian CDR3 lengths.

RNA was extracted from the cells and then reverse transcribed. CDR3 amplicons came from multiplex PCR with pooled V-gene forward and constant-region reverse primers. TCRdb processed the multiplex PCR reads again with the CATT caller. Of about 55,000 delta-chain clones listed, roughly 15% were seen once; the top ten hold under 0.55%. This clone is judged medium-sized. As yet, its antigen is unknown. The chain has TRDV2 and TRDJ1; the match to TRDD3 covers 12 bases. Sequencing was done on a sample of Vdelta1+ gamma-delta thymocytes from the thymus. Stated subset: FACS-sorted CD3+ TCRalphabeta- TCRVdelta1+ TCRVdelta2- thymocytes. This clonotype was sampled from a boy younger than two who had congenital heart surgery. The CDR3 DNA reads TGTGCCTGTGTATCGTACTGGGGGATACTCTACACCGATAAACTCATCTTT. Its protein product is CACVSYWGILYTDKLIF.